This TCR beta chain was recorded in a study of blood T cell repertoires in COVID-19. Study context: COVID-19 samples, acute and convalescent, were from the United States, Italy and Spain. From T cells, B-cell-depleted T cells, or PBMCs came the material, which was cDNA or gDNA.

Authors' processing steps: The assay estimated nucleated cells by amplifying reference gene primers. Sequenced by immunoSEQ multiplex PCR; TCRdb stores in-frame clones only, minus some. The DNA was the basis for D and trimming; V, J and clone size are from that table. This table has about 70,000 clones, roughly 77% appearing once. The V and J ends lost 1 base and 8 bases respectively, with 14 bases between them. There are 14 residues in the CDR3. Germline V lookup: CDR1 SEHNR, CDR2 FQNEAQ (reference sequence). Sample: peripheral blood. This sequence joins TRBV7-9 and TRBJ1-2, with a weak D call TRBD1 (6 bases). The sequence came from an older woman with acute or convalescent COVID-19. The CDR3 reads CASSLGGQVTGYTF. The CDR3 region has the DNA TGTGCCAGCAGCTTAGGGGGACAAGTGACGGGCTACACCTTC.